The 21 T cell receptor beta chains below were found in one sample sequenced in a study of cytomegalovirus exposure and HLA in healthy donors. PCR involved 60 Vbeta and 13 Jbeta primers. The data were produced by immunoSEQ multiplex PCR, yet TCRdb's version contains in-frame clones alone and is incomplete. Here the sample spans some 120,000 clones, roughly two thirds being singletons. Sequencing used PBMCs. These receptors all stem from a man aged 25-45 years in good health and CMV-seropositive.

V usage is TRBV10-3 and J usage is TRBJ1-4; perhaps TRBD1 as D (6 bases). The germline V gene has CDR1 ENHRY and CDR2 SYGVKD. The CDR3 has 13 residues. Trimming shortened V by 11 bases and J by 4 bases, and 14 bases separated the two germline ends. The CDR3 sequence: CASRDTSNEKLFF. The DNA of the CDR3 is TGTGCCTCACGGGACACAAGTAATGAAAAACTGTTTTTT.

This clone is a singleton in its sample. The chain couples TRBV29-1 to TRBJ2-7; 8 nucleotides match TRBD2. This CDR3 spans 15 amino acids. Trimming took 7 bases from V and 1 from J; bases not matched to a gene: 12. Germline V gives CDR1 SQVTM, CDR2 ANQGSEA. The CDR3 nucleotides are TGCAGCGCCTTAGCGGGATCGCCGGGTTCCTACGAGCAGTACTTC. This codes for CSALAGSPGSYEQYF.

This chain uses TRBV12-5 with TRBJ2-5, with a weak D call TRBD2 (6 bases). Germline V CDR1 and CDR2: LGHNT, FRNRAP. V dropped 1 base and J dropped 2 bases, with 8 bases sitting between them. The CDR3 extends over 14 amino acids. The CDR3 DNA reads as TGTGCTAGTGGTTTGGGCGGGACTCAAGAGACCCAGTACTTC. Its protein product is CASGLGGTQETQYF.

V usage is TRBV30 and J usage is TRBJ2-7; the match to TRBD1 covers 7 bases. The J segment lost 2 bases and the V segment lost 5 bases, leaving 3 bases of the junction unmatched. The germline CDR1 and CDR2 sequences are GTSNPN and SVGIG (reference sequence). This CDR3 has 12 amino acids. This CDR3 is CAWGTDAYEQYF. The DNA for the CDR3 is TGTGCCTGGGGGACAGACGCCTACGAGCAGTACTTC.

The rearrangement joins TRBV19 to TRBJ2-7; 7 bases map to TRBD2. The germline gives CDR1 LNHDA, CDR2 SQIVND (reference sequence). This CDR3 has 15 residues. V gave up 3 bases and J gave up 2 bases; unmatched junction bases: 7. This chain's CDR3 is CASSIIWRGTYEQYF. CDR3 bases: TGTGCCAGTAGTATCATCTGGCGGGGGACCTACGAGCAGTACTTC.

The chain carries TRBV7-3 and TRBJ2-7; 9 bases are shared with TRBD2. The CDR3 runs to 13 residues. Trimming removed 2 bases from V and 5 bases from J; junction bases left unmatched: 1. Per the germline V gene, CDR1 is SGHTA and CDR2 is FQGTGA. CDR3 amino acids: CASSLGLANEQYF. The CDR3 nucleotides read TGTGCCAGCAGCTTAGGACTAGCGAACGAGCAGTACTTC.

V is TRBV10-2 and J is TRBJ2-5, with 7 bases identical to TRBD2. The last part of the DNA fits TRBJ2-7 better; the J call may be wrong. Germline loops: CDR1 WSHSY, CDR2 SAAADI. The CDR3 consists of 17 residues. CDR3 DNA: TGCGCCAGCAGTGAAGCTGCTCTCTTAGCGGGTTTTGGCGAGCAGTACTTC. This codes for CASSEAALLAGFGEQYF.

The V call is TRBV5-6, the J call TRBJ2-1, with D perhaps matching TRBD1 (5 bases). Trimming left V 2 bases short and J 8 bases short, with 20 bases between. The CDR3 loop spans 16 amino acids. Per germline, CDR1 SGHDT and CDR2 YYEEEE. This chain's CDR3 is CASSFALTQVSYEQFF. DNA of the CDR3: TGTGCCAGCAGCTTTGCTCTAACACAGGTATCGTATGAGCAGTTCTTC. Filled out from reference TRBV5-6 and TRBJ2-1, the complete variable domain reads DAGVTQSPTHLIKTRGQQVTLRCSPKSGHDTVSWYQQALGQGPQFIFQYYEEEERQRGNFPDRFSGHQFPNYSSELNVNALLLGDSALYLCASSFALTQVSYEQFFGPGTRLTVL.

The rearrangement uses TRBV28 and TRBJ2-4; 8 nucleotides line up with TRBD1. CDR1 and CDR2 (germline): MDHEN, SYDVKM. J lost 0 bases, V lost 4 bases, and 11 bases had no gene match. CDR3 length equals 18 residues. CDR3 protein: CASSWGQEPILAKNIQYF. As DNA, the CDR3 is TGTGCCAGCAGTTGGGGACAGGAGCCTATCCTAGCCAAAAACATTCAGTACTTC. Supplemented by reference TRBV28 and TRBJ2-4, the full variable domain reads DVKVTQSSRYLVKRTGEKVFLECVQDMDHENMFWYRQDPGLGLRLIYFSYDVKMKEKGDIPEGYSVSREKKERFSLILESASTNQTSMYLCASSWGQEPILAKNIQYFGAGTRLSVL.

This clone was detected only a few times. The V call is TRBV27, the J call TRBJ2-3; 7 bases are shared with TRBD2. V lost 0 bases to trimming and J lost 1 base; unmatched junction nucleotides: 1. The length of the CDR3 is 15 residues. The V gene's germline CDR1 is MNHEY and CDR2 SMNVEV (reference sequence). CDR3 bases: TGTGCCAGCAGTTTATCTACTAGCGGCACAGATACGCAGTATTTT. It yields the protein CASSLSTSGTDTQYF.

The rearrangement joins TRBV19 to TRBJ2-5; TRBD2 is a possible D gene (6 bases). The CDR3 runs 17 residues. Trimming took 5 bases from V and 0 from J, leaving 19 bases between them. Germline-derived CDR1 and CDR2 are LNHDA and SQIVND (reference sequence). CDR3 bases: TGTGCCAGTAGTGACCCCCGGGGTGGCGGGGACCAAGAGACCCAGTACTTC. Its protein is CASSDPRGGGDQETQYF.

On this clone: One end of the junction does not line up with germline, which may come from a read error. The chain has TRBV7-7 and TRBJ2-1, with TRBD1 matching over 8 bases. Germline V gene sequence: CDR1 SSHAT, CDR2 FNYEAQ (reference sequence). This CDR3 has 16 amino acids. CDR3 residues: CASSLAKTGARNEQFF. CDR3 coding DNA: TGTGCTAGCAGCTTAGCCAAGACAGGGGCCCGCAATGAGCAGTTCTTC.

The CDR3 sequence is CSVGPGFDQPQHF. The CDR3 DNA follows: TGCAGCGTTGGGCCAGGGTTCGATCAGCCCCAGCATTTT. J is TRBJ1-5 and V is TRBV29-1; D possibly corresponds to TRBD1 (5 bases). Germline loops: CDR1 SQVTM, CDR2 ANQGSEA. The CDR3 is 13 amino acids. Trimming removed 4 bases at V and 5 bases at J, with 12 bases between.

The chain employs TRBV30 and TRBJ1-6; 7 nucleotides align to TRBD1. Germline V gene sequence: CDR1 GTSNPN, CDR2 SVGIG (reference sequence). V lost 0 bases and J lost 8; bases outside the gene matches: 13. The CDR3 length is 17 residues. CDR3 residues: CAWSVDQDRPRDSPLHF. DNA of the CDR3: TGTGCCTGGAGTGTAGACCAGGACAGGCCTAGGGATTCACCCCTCCACTTT.

The chain links TRBV2 to TRBJ2-6; D unclear. The CDR3 has 13 amino acids. CDR1 SNHLY and CDR2 FYNNEI come from the germline V gene. Trimming removed 11 bases from V and 4 bases from J, with 12 bases in between. CDR3 DNA: TGTGCCGGATCGTCGGAGGGGGCCAACGTCCTGACTTTC. Its translation is CAGSSEGANVLTF. Drawing the rest from reference TRBV2 and TRBJ2-6, the complete variable domain is EPEVTQTPSHQVTQMGQEVILRCVPISNHLYFYWYRQILGQKVEFLVSFYNNEISEKSEIFDDQFSVERPDGSNFTLKIRSTKLEDSAMYFCAGSSEGANVLTFGAGSRLTVL.

The chain has TRBV6-5 and TRBJ1-3; D call uncertain. This CDR3 is 15 amino acids long. CDR1 and CDR2 from the germline V gene are MNHEY and SVGAGI. Trimming took 6 bases from V and 4 from J, leaving 16 bases between them. The CDR3 spells CASSDTADLGNTIYF. DNA of the CDR3: TGTGCCAGCAGCGATACAGCGGACCTCGGAAACACCATATATTTT.

The genes are TRBV27 and TRBJ2-1, with 10 bases that match TRBD2. There are 18 residues in the CDR3. The germline V gene has CDR1 MNHEY and CDR2 SMNVEV (reference sequence). J lost 5 bases, V lost 6 bases, and 16 bases had no gene match. CDR3 nucleotides: TGTGCCAGCAGCCGCTCCGGGACTAGCGTCCGTCGGCACAATGAGCAGTTCTTC. It specifies CASSRSGTSVRRHNEQFF.

The genes are TRBV4-1 and TRBJ2-5, with 10 positions matching TRBD2. With the DNA end fitting TRBJ2-7 better, the J assignment may be wrong. Germline CDR1 reads MGHRA; CDR2 reads YSYEKL. CDR3 length: 17 amino acids. The CDR3 loop reads CASSQVLLAGYPYEQYF. Here the CDR3 DNA reads TGCGCCAGCAGCCAAGTGTTACTAGCGGGATATCCCTACGAGCAGTACTTC.

The chain links TRBV5-5 to TRBJ1-5; D might be TRBD1 (5 bases). The DNA end favors TRBJ2-3, so the J call may be wrong. The CDR3 sequence is 16 residues long. From germline, CDR1 is SGHKS and CDR2 YYEKEE (reference sequence). CDR3 coding DNA: TGTGCCAGCAGCTTGTTCGCCAGGGTGGCGAATCAGCCCCAGTATTTT. It codes for CASSLFARVANQPQYF.

About this clone: Other DNA sequences in the sample encode the same CDR3. The chain recombines TRBV29-1 with TRBJ2-1; D call uncertain. The CDR3 length is 15 residues. V was shortened by 2 bases and J by 5 bases, with 16 bases between the two germline ends. The germline V gene encodes CDR1 SQVTM and CDR2 ANQGSEA. The CDR3 DNA reads TGCAGCGTTGAAAGTCCCATCCCTACTGACAATGAGCAGTTCTTC. Its protein is CSVESPIPTDNEQFF.

This clone is a singleton in its sample. The rearrangement uses TRBV6-4 and TRBJ2-2; the D is unclear. There are 17 residues in the CDR3. Trimming removed 0 bases at V and 0 bases at J, with 11 bases between. CDR1 is MRHNA and CDR2 is SNTAGT in the germline V gene. Here the CDR3 DNA reads TGTGCCAGCAGTGACTCTCGTGCTAAATCGAACACCGGGGAGCTGTTTTTT. It yields the protein CASSDSRAKSNTGELFF.